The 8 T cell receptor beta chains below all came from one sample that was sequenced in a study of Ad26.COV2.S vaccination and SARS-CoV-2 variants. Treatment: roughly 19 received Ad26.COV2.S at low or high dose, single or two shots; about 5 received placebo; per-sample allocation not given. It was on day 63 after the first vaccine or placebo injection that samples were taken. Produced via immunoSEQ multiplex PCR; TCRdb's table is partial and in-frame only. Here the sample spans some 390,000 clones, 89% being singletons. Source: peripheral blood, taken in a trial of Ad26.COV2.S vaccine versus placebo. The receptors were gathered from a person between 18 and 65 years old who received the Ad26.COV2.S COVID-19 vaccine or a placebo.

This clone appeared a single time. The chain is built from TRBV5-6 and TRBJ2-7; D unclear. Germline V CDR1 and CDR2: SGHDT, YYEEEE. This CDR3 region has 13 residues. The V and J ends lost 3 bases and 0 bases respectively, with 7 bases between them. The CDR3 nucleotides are TGTGCCAGCAGCTCGCGGAGCTCCTACGAGCAGTACTTC. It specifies CASSSRSSYEQYF.

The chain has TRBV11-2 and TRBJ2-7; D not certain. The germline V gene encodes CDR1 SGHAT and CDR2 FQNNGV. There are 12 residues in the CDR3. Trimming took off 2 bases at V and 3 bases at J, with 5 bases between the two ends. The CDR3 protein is CASSLSDYEQYF. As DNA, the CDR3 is TGTGCCAGCAGCTTATCGGACTACGAGCAGTACTTC.

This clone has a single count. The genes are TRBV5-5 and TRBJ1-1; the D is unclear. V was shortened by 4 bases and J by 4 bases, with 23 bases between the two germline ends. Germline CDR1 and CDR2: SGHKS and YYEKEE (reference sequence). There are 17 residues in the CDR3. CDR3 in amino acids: CASSGGSPPPLGTEAFF. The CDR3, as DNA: TGTGCCAGCAGCGGAGGGTCTCCACCGCCCCTCGGCACTGAAGCTTTCTTT.

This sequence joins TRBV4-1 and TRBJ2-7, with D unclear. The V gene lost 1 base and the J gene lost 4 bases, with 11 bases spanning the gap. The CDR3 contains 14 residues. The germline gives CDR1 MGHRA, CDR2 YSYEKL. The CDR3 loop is CASSQGAETYEQYF. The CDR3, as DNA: TGCGCCAGCAGCCAAGGGGCGGAGACGTACGAGCAGTACTTC.

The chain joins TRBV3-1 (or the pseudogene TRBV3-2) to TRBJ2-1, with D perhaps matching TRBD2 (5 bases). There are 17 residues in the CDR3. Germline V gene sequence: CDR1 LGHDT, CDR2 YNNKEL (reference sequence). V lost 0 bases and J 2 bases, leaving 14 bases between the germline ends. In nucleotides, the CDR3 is TGTGCCAGCAGCCAAGAACTTCTAGCAGACCCCTACAATGAGCAGTTCTTC. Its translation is CASSQELLADPYNEQFF.

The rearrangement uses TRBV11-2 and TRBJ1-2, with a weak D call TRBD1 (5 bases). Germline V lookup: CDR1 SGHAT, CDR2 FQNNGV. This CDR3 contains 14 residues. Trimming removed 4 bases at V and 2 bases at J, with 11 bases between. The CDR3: CASSSGTGNYGYTF. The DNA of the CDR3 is TGTGCCAGCAGCTCTGGGACTGGAAACTATGGCTACACCTTC.

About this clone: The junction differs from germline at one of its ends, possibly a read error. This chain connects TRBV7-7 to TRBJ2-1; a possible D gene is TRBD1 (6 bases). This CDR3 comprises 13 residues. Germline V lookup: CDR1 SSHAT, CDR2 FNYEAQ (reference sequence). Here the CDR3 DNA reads TGTGCTAGCAGCACCCCAGGGGTCAATGAGCAGTTCTTC. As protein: CASSTPGVNEQFF.

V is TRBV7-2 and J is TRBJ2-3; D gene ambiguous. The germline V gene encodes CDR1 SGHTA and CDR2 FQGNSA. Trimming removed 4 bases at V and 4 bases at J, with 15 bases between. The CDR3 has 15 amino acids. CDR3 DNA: TGTGCCAGCAGCTACCACCAGGTCGCTTCAGATACGCAGTATTTT. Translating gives CASSYHQVASDTQYF.